A single T cell receptor beta chain is shown here with its context. The CDR3 is 15 residues long. The V and J ends lost 1 base and 9 bases, in that order; junction bases with no gene match: 7. CDR1 SGHKS and CDR2 YYEKEE come from the germline V gene (reference sequence). The sample is drawn from a study of PD-L1 blockade in urothelial cancer. Study overall: Blood yielded a median of about 140,000 T cells per sample.

The time point was: peripheral blood 6 weeks after treatment start. Here immunoSEQ multiplex PCR was the method, and the copy in TCRdb shows in-frame clones only, minus some. The data contain 45,000 to 60,000 clones, 70% to 90% of them singletons. This clonotype was sampled from a man between 60 and 70 years old with urothelial cancer. V usage is TRBV5-5 and J usage is TRBJ2-3; 11 bases map to TRBD1. Sample: PBMCs, taken around atezolizumab (anti-PD-L1) treatment. The CDR3 loop reads CASSLSPDRGQTQYF. The CDR3 nucleotides read TGTGCCAGCAGCTTGAGCCCGGACAGGGGGCAAACGCAGTATTTT.